These 11 T cell receptor beta chains came from one sample sequenced in a study of shared clonotypes between healthy human individuals. Method: immunoSEQ multiplex PCR; TCRdb's copy keeps in-frame clones and lacks some. The sample records some 2.1 million clones, 90% to 95% being singletons. Sequenced: naive CD4+ T cells sorted from blood. Subset here: CD45RA+ positively selected. The receptors derive from a man between 18 and 29 years old in good health.

This clone appeared once. A junction boundary mismatches the germline segment, possibly from a read error. The chain uses TRBV6-7 and TRBJ2-5, with 7 positions matching TRBD1. TRBV6-7 is given ORF status, its function remaining uncertain. The CDR3 runs to 15 residues. The DNA of the CDR3 is TGTGCCAGCAGTTGCTGTGGGGCCTGGTTCGACAGGGATGACTTC. The encoded protein is CASSCCGAWFDRDDF.

This sequence joins TRBV28 and TRBJ2-3, with TRBD2 matching 13 bases. Germline CDR1 MDHEN, CDR2 SYDVKM. With 6 bases clipped from V and 7 bases from J, the junction kept 13 bases outside the gene matches. This CDR3 is 17 amino acids long. CDR3 amino acids: CASSSLITSGRANTQYF. CDR3 coding DNA: TGTGCCAGCAGCTCCCTGATCACTAGCGGGAGGGCTAATACGCAGTATTTT.

The gene calls are TRBV7-9 and TRBJ1-3; 7 positions agree with TRBD1. Germline lookup yields CDR1 SEHNR and CDR2 FQNEAQ (reference sequence). The CDR3 spans 14 residues. Trimming cost V 6 bases and J 2 bases; bases outside gene matches: 4. The CDR3 DNA reads as TGTGCCAGCAGGGAACAGGGGCCTGGAAACACCATATATTTT. It encodes CASREQGPGNTIYF.

The gene calls are TRBV5-6 and TRBJ2-6, with D perhaps TRBD1 (6 bases). The V end was cut by 1 base, the J end by 2 bases, with 7 bases between. The CDR3 consists of 15 residues. Germline V gene data show CDR1 as SGHDT and CDR2 as YYEEEE. The CDR3 spells CASSLYRAGANVLTF. CDR3 bases: TGTGCCAGCAGCTTGTACAGGGCTGGGGCCAACGTCCTGACTTTC.

In the case of this clone: Other DNA sequences in the sample encode the same CDR3. The V and J genes are TRBV6-5 and TRBJ2-2, with 9 bases identical to TRBD2. The CDR3 contains 15 residues. Losses at the gene ends were 5 bases for V and 2 bases for J; bases not matched to a gene: 3. Germline V CDR1 and CDR2: MNHEY, SVGAGI. CDR3 in DNA: TGTGCCAGCAGTCCTAGCGGGGTCAACACCGGGGAGCTGTTTTTT. Amino acids: CASSPSGVNTGELFF.

The rearrangement uses TRBV2 and TRBJ2-3, with TRBD2 as a possible D gene (5 bases). Germline lookup yields CDR1 SNHLY and CDR2 FYNNEI. The germline V and J ends were trimmed by 7 bases and 2 bases, with 7 bases remaining between them. The CDR3 has 12 amino acids. The CDR3 here is CASTGNTDTQYF. CDR3 DNA: TGTGCCAGCACGGGGAACACAGATACGCAGTATTTT.

The chain uses TRBV10-3 and TRBJ2-7, with TRBD2 matching over 15 bases. This CDR3 has 17 residues. Germline CDR1 and CDR2: ENHRY and SYGVKD. With 10 bases clipped from V and 4 bases from J, the junction kept 14 bases outside the gene matches. The CDR3 DNA is TGTGCCACCTCCGGTACCGGGACTAGCGGGAGGAAGTACGAGCAGTACTTC. Amino acids: CATSGTGTSGRKYEQYF.

The chain recombines TRBV7-9 with TRBJ2-5; D possibly corresponds to TRBD2 (5 bases). The CDR3 consists of 13 residues. Germline CDR1 and CDR2: SEHNR and FQNEAQ (reference sequence). V was cut by 2 bases and J by 4 bases, with 8 bases left in between. CDR3 residues: CASSLNEGETQYF. The CDR3 DNA follows: TGTGCCAGCAGCTTAAACGAGGGAGAGACCCAGTACTTC.

The J gene is TRBJ2-2, the V gene TRBV10-1, with 11 nucleotides matching TRBD2. CDR1 is WNHNN, CDR2 SYGVQD, per germline (reference sequence). This CDR3 spans 15 amino acids. V was pared by 11 bases and J by 4 bases, with 9 bases of the junction left unmatched. Here the CDR3 DNA reads TGCGCCGGCTCCTTAGCGGGAGGGGGCACCGGGGAGCTGTTTTTT. Translation gives CAGSLAGGGTGELFF.

This sequence joins TRBV2 and TRBJ2-1, with D uncertain. Looked up from germline, CDR1 is SNHLY and CDR2 is FYNNEI. This CDR3 is 13 amino acids long. Trimming removed 3 bases at V and 4 bases at J, with 7 bases between. CDR3: CASSDVAYNEQFF. For the CDR3, the DNA is TGTGCCAGCAGTGATGTGGCTTACAATGAGCAGTTCTTC.

The V and J genes are TRBV10-3 and TRBJ2-3; 13 bases map to TRBD2. The CDR3 is made up of 17 amino acids. Trimming cost V 4 bases and J 0 bases; bases outside gene matches: 4. The V gene's germline CDR1 is ENHRY and CDR2 SYGVKD. In DNA, the CDR3 is TGTGCCATCAGTGGGGGACTAGCGGGGACCAGCACAGATACGCAGTATTTT. Its protein product is CAISGGLAGTSTDTQYF.